The 15 T cell receptor beta chains below were found in one sample sequenced in a study of shared clonotypes between healthy human individuals. TCRdb's table, derived via immunoSEQ multiplex PCR, lists solely in-frame clones and lacks some. The sample shows a few million clones, just over 90% of them seen only once. Sequenced sample: naive CD4+ T cells from PBMCs. As to subset: CD45RA+ positively selected. These receptor sequences come from a man aged 18 to 35 in good health. Some clones in this sample may be carry-over from other donors' samples.

The CDR3 reads CASTYDNEQFF. CDR3 in DNA: TGTGCCAGCACCTATGATAATGAGCAGTTCTTC. The chain links TRBV6-5 to TRBJ2-1; D is unresolved. The ends were cut back, 7 bases at V and 7 bases at J, with 8 bases in the middle. The CDR3 is 11 amino acids. From germline, CDR1 is MNHEY and CDR2 SVGAGI.

This CDR3 reads CASKLNMNTEAFF. In nucleotides, the CDR3 is TGCGCCAGCAAACTAAATATGAACACTGAAGCTTTCTTT. The J gene is TRBJ1-1, the V gene TRBV10-1; D unresolved. CDR3 length equals 13 residues. The V gene's germline CDR1 is WNHNN and CDR2 SYGVQD (reference sequence). Trimming shortened V by 7 bases and J by 0 bases, and 9 bases separated the two germline ends.

V is TRBV27 and J is TRBJ2-6; 7 nucleotides line up with TRBD1. J lost 0 bases, V lost 6 bases, and 14 bases had no gene match. CDR3 length: 19 residues. Germline CDR1 MNHEY, CDR2 SMNVEV (reference sequence). Here the CDR3 reads CASRQKPGQFTSGANVLTF. CDR3 sequence (DNA): TGTGCCAGCAGACAGAAACCGGGACAGTTCACCTCTGGGGCCAACGTCCTGACTTTC. The full variable domain, with the rest looked up from reference TRBV27 and TRBJ2-6, is EAQVTQNPRYLITVTGKKLTVTCSQNMNHEYMSWYRQDPGLGLRQIYYSMNVEVTDKGDVPEGYKVSRKEKRNFPLILESPSPNQTSLYFCASRQKPGQFTSGANVLTFGAGSRLTVL.

The J gene is TRBJ2-7, the V gene TRBV4-2; D is undetermined. CDR1 is LGHNA and CDR2 is YNFKEQ in the germline V gene. The CDR3 consists of 14 residues. The germline V and J ends were trimmed by 0 bases and 3 bases, with 9 bases remaining between them. This chain's CDR3 is CASSQDLHSYEQYF. For the CDR3, the DNA is TGTGCCAGCAGCCAAGATCTCCACAGCTACGAGCAGTACTTC.

The rearrangement links TRBV6-1 to TRBJ1-4, with TRBD1 identical over 7 bases. The germline gives CDR1 MNHNS, CDR2 SASEGT. The CDR3 sequence is 13 residues long. Trimming took 6 bases from V and 5 from J; bases not matched to a gene: 3. CDR3 nucleotides: TGTGCCAGCAGCGACAGGGTCAATGAAAAACTGTTTTTT. This codes for CASSDRVNEKLFF.

The chain employs TRBV28 and TRBJ2-6; 8 nucleotides agree with TRBD1. The germline gives CDR1 MDHEN, CDR2 SYDVKM. This CDR3 has 17 amino acids. The V gene end was trimmed by 6 bases and the J gene end by 0 bases; junction bases not matched to a gene: 7. In nucleotides, the CDR3 is TGTGCCAGCAGGGGCCGGGACAGGAGCTCTGGGGCCAACGTCCTGACTTTC. Its translation is CASRGRDRSSGANVLTF.

The rearrangement uses TRBV7-9 and TRBJ2-3, with D possibly matching TRBD2 (5 bases). V dropped 1 base and J dropped 5 bases, with 10 bases sitting between them. CDR1 and CDR2 (germline): SEHNR, FQNEAQ (reference sequence). The CDR3 has 14 amino acids. The chain's CDR3 is CASSLGGSGDTQYF. CDR3 nucleotide sequence: TGTGCCAGCAGCTTAGGAGGGAGCGGAGATACGCAGTATTTT. Combining the CDR3 with reference TRBV7-9 and TRBJ2-3 gives the whole variable domain DTGVSQNPRHKITKRGQNVTFRCDPISEHNRLYWYRQTLGQGPEFLTYFQNEAQLEKSRLLSDRFSAERPKGSFSTLEIQRTEQGDSAMYLCASSLGGSGDTQYFGPGTRLTVL.

This chain connects TRBV28 to TRBJ2-5; TRBD1 matches at 7 bases. Per germline, CDR1 MDHEN and CDR2 SYDVKM. The CDR3 length is 14 residues. After removal of 4 bases from V and 2 bases from J, the junction contained 4 bases not matched to a gene. The CDR3 nucleotides are TGTGCCAGCAGTTACCCCAGGGGGCAAGAGACCCAGTACTTC. Its protein is CASSYPRGQETQYF.

V gene TRBV6-5 combines with J gene TRBJ2-5; D could derive from TRBD1 or TRBD2 (6 bases each). Deletions cut 2 bases from V and 4 bases from J, with 17 bases between. Germline-derived CDR1 and CDR2 are MNHEY and SVGAGI. The CDR3 is 16 residues long. The CDR3 DNA reads TGTGCCAGCAGTTACAGGGGGGTAGCGGCAGGAGAGACCCAGTACTTC. It yields the protein CASSYRGVAAGETQYF.

The chain combines TRBV5-1 with TRBJ2-7; the D gene could be TRBD1 or TRBD2 (6 bases each). The V gene's germline CDR1 is SGHRS and CDR2 YFSETQ. Trimming shortened V by 4 bases and J by 5 bases, and 16 bases separated the two germline ends. This CDR3 is 14 amino acids long. The CDR3 DNA is TGCGCCAGCAGCCCGACTACGGGGGCCGACGAGCAGTACTTC. Amino acids: CASSPTTGADEQYF.

There are a few counts of this clone. In nucleotides, the CDR3 is TGCGCCAGCAGCCAAGACACAGGCGTAATGAACACTGAAGCTTTCTTT. This sequence encodes CASSQDTGVMNTEAFF. The chain combines TRBV4-1 with TRBJ1-1; weak D call: TRBD1 (5 bases). V was clipped by 0 bases and J by 0 bases, with 11 bases between them. The germline V gene encodes CDR1 MGHRA and CDR2 YSYEKL. The CDR3 runs to 16 residues.

The gene calls are TRBV5-4 and TRBJ2-7; D might be TRBD2 (7 bases). The germline CDR1 and CDR2 sequences are SGHNT and YYREEE (reference sequence). There are 15 residues in the CDR3. Between the trimmed V and J ends, which lost 4 bases and 4 bases, there was a span of 18 bases. The CDR3 nucleotides are TGTGCCAGCAGCCCGAGGGGGGGAGGGTCATACGAGCAGTACTTC. Translated, it gives CASSPRGGGSYEQYF. The whole variable domain, filled in from reference TRBV5-4 and TRBJ2-7, reads ETGVTQSPTHLIKTRGQQVTLRCSSQSGHNTVSWYQQALGQGPQFIFQYYREEENGRGNFPPRFSGLQFPNYSSELNVNALELDDSALYLCASSPRGGGSYEQYFGPGTRLTVT.

The V call is TRBV27, the J call TRBJ2-7; 12 positions agree with TRBD2. Germline V lookup: CDR1 MNHEY, CDR2 SMNVEV (reference sequence). The trim removed 5 bases at V and 2 bases at J, leaving 22 bases unmatched. The CDR3 is 21 residues long. The CDR3 nucleotides read TGTGCCAGCAGTCCCTCCCGACTAGCGGGAGAACGCATCCCACTTGCCTACGAGCAGTACTTC. Translated, it gives CASSPSRLAGERIPLAYEQYF.

The V and J genes are TRBV30 and TRBJ1-6; possibly TRBD1 for D (5 bases). Germline-derived CDR1 and CDR2 are GTSNPN and SVGIG (reference sequence). The CDR3 covers 15 residues. Trimming shortened V by 0 bases and J by 9 bases, and 15 bases separated the two germline ends. CDR3 coding DNA: TGTGCCTGGAGTGTAGAGAAGGCGGGGCGTTCACCCCTCCACTTT. It specifies CAWSVEKAGRSPLHF.

The rearrangement uses TRBV28 and TRBJ2-7; TRBD1 aligns across 8 bases. This CDR3 region has 14 residues. The trim removed 7 bases at V and 7 bases at J, leaving 12 bases unmatched. Germline loops: CDR1 MDHEN, CDR2 SYDVKM. This chain's CDR3 is CASTPQDRVGEQYF. The CDR3 DNA is TGTGCCAGCACCCCACAGGACAGGGTGGGGGAGCAGTACTTC.